The 21 T cell receptor beta chains below were found in one sample sequenced in a study of Graves' ophthalmopathy and Graves' hyperthyroidism (dated by TCRdb to between 2018 and 2020). Sequencing used an Illumina HiSeq 2000. For repertoire sequencing, the TCR beta CDR3 regions were amplified from RNA transcripts. The first round was an RT-PCR using HTBI primers with the Qiagen OneStep RT-PCR kit, and this first round was followed by a second-round multiplex PCR, then size selection and purification. Using fastp trimming at Q25 and MiXCR clonotype assembly, TCRdb reanalyzed the public sequencing data and kept in-frame beta chains. For every CDR3 protein sequence, its rows merge into one entry that carries the most common genes and DNA. In this sample the table shows about 14,000 distinct CDR3 sequences, roughly 50% of which occur a single time. Less than 55% of the sample goes to the ten largest clones.

The sequencing sample was made of peripheral blood. These receptors all stem from a woman aged 30 to 39 with Graves' ophthalmopathy. Donor details come from another sample of the same person, matched by shared clones.

J is TRBJ1-2 and V is TRBV11-2; no definite D call. Trimming stripped 1 base from V and 7 bases from J, with 10 bases between. The CDR3 is 13 residues long. Germline loops: CDR1 SGHAT, CDR2 FQNNGV. The CDR3 sequence is CASSLVRPGGYTF. The DNA of the CDR3 is TGTGCCAGCAGCTTAGTGAGGCCAGGTGGCTACACCTTC.

The CDR3 DNA sequence: TGTGCCAGTAGTAATAGAGGTCGGGGGGCGGACACCGGGGAGCTGTTTTTT. This translates into CASSNRGRGADTGELFF. The chain has TRBV19 and TRBJ2-2; weak D call: TRBD2 (7 bases). Trimming left V 4 bases short and J 3 bases short, with 18 bases between. The germline V gene has CDR1 LNHDA and CDR2 SQIVND (reference sequence). There are 17 residues in the CDR3. Full variable domain (remainder filled in from reference TRBV19 and TRBJ2-2): DGGITQSPKYLFRKEGQNVTLSCEQNLNHDAMYWYRQDPGQGLRLIYYSQIVNDFQKGDIAEGYSVSREKKESFPLTVTSAQKNPTAFYLCASSNRGRGADTGELFFGEGSRLTVL.

This chain connects TRBV19 to TRBJ1-5, with TRBD1 as a possible D gene (6 bases). Looked up from germline, CDR1 is LNHDA and CDR2 is SQIVND (reference sequence). V shed 4 bases and J shed 6 bases, with 16 bases lying between them. This CDR3 has 15 residues. The CDR3 loop is CASSKTDGGRQPQHF. The CDR3 DNA is TGTGCCAGTAGTAAAACGGACGGGGGGCGTCAGCCCCAGCATTTT.

J is TRBJ2-1 and V is TRBV28, with D perhaps TRBD2 (5 bases). The length of the CDR3 is 16 residues. Germline V lookup: CDR1 MDHEN, CDR2 SYDVKM. V was shortened by 2 bases and J by 7 bases, with 18 bases between the two germline ends. CDR3 in amino acids: CASSLNAPLAVNEQFF. The CDR3, as DNA: TGTGCCAGCAGTTTAAACGCGCCGCTAGCAGTAAATGAGCAGTTCTTC.

This clonotype has just one count. V and J are TRBV5-1 and TRBJ2-7; 8 bases align to TRBD1. Looked up from germline, CDR1 is SGHRS and CDR2 is YFSETQ. This CDR3 comprises 14 residues. V lost 4 bases, J lost 2 bases, and 5 bases stayed unmatched. The CDR3 DNA is TGCGCCAGCAGCCACGAACAGGGGGCCTACGAGCAGTACTTC. Its translation: CASSHEQGAYEQYF.

This clonotype is medium-sized (0.01 to 0.1%). The rearrangement joins TRBV7-3 to TRBJ2-7, with D unclear. Trimming removed 7 bases at V and 0 bases at J, with 19 bases between. CDR1 is SGHTA, CDR2 FQGTGA, per germline. The CDR3 is 16 residues long. CDR3 amino acids: CASKSPPGLGSYEQYV. The CDR3 bases are TGTGCCAGCAAGTCTCCCCCCGGGCTTGGCTCCTACGAGCAGTACGTC.

This clonotype has only a few counts. The chain joins TRBV19 to TRBJ2-3; 12 positions match TRBD2. The germline V gene encodes CDR1 LNHDA and CDR2 SQIVND (reference sequence). J gave up 5 bases and V 6 bases, and 6 bases lay outside the gene matches. The CDR3 length is 15 residues. The CDR3 DNA is TGTGCCAGTAGGTCTAGCGGGAGGGCAATAGATACGCAGTATTTT. Protein: CASRSSGRAIDTQYF.

This clonotype was seen only a few times. The rearrangement uses TRBV7-9 and TRBJ1-4; unclear D gene. CDR1 is SEHNR and CDR2 is FQNEAQ in the germline V gene (reference sequence). Between the trimmed V and J ends, which lost 6 bases and 2 bases, there was a span of 10 bases. This CDR3 region has 14 residues. This CDR3 is CASRERSTNEKLFF. The CDR3 DNA is TGTGCCAGCAGGGAGAGGAGCACTAATGAAAAACTGTTTTTT. Looking up the rest from reference TRBV7-9 and TRBJ1-4 gives the full variable domain: DTGVSQNPRHKITKRGQNVTFRCDPISEHNRLYWYRQTLGQGPEFLTYFQNEAQLEKSRLLSDRFSAERPKGSFSTLEIQRTEQGDSAMYLCASRERSTNEKLFFGSGTQLSVL.

The chain carries TRBV20-1 and TRBJ2-1; D may correspond to TRBD1 or TRBD2 (5 bases each). CDR1 is DFQATT, CDR2 SNEGSKA, per germline (reference sequence). V lost 3 bases and J lost 10, with 28 bases in between. This CDR3 has 17 residues. The CDR3, as DNA: TGCAGTGCTAGTGGGACCCTCTGCGGCGGTTCGGGGAACGAGCAGTTCTTC. Protein product: CSASGTLCGGSGNEQFF.

The chain joins TRBV9 to TRBJ2-2; D gene unclear. Looked up from germline, CDR1 is SGDLS and CDR2 is YYNGEE. The CDR3 consists of 14 residues. V lost 3 bases, J lost 2 bases, and 8 bases lay in between. The CDR3 loop reads CASSEGFNTGELFF. CDR3 sequence (DNA): TGTGCCAGCAGCGAGGGATTTAACACCGGGGAGCTGTTTTTT.

The chain is built from TRBV7-2 and TRBJ2-7; the D is unclear. CDR1 is SGHTA and CDR2 is FQGNSA in the germline V gene. The germline V and J ends were trimmed by 5 bases and 2 bases, with 13 bases remaining between them. The CDR3 consists of 14 residues. CDR3 protein: CASSPYAWAYEQYF. The CDR3 DNA sequence: TGTGCCAGCAGCCCCTATGCGTGGGCCTACGAGCAGTACTTC. The whole variable domain, remainder taken from reference TRBV7-2 and TRBJ2-7, is GAGVSQSPSNKVTEKGKDVELRCDPISGHTALYWYRQSLGQGLEFLIYFQGNSAPDKSGLPSDRFSAERTGGSVSTLTIQRTQQEDSAVYLCASSPYAWAYEQYFGPGTRLTVT.

A word on this clonotype: Lacking the conserved final phenylalanine or tryptophan, this CDR3 likely reflects a read error. The chain combines TRBV10-2 with TRBJ1-4; D unclear. This CDR3 has 17 amino acids. Germline lookup yields CDR1 WSHSY and CDR2 SAAADI. The CDR3 protein is CASSESGSTAPNVKLFL. The CDR3 nucleotides are TGCGCCAGCAGTGAGTCTGGGTCCACGGCCCCTAATGTAAAACTGTTTCTT.

The rearrangement links TRBV7-9 to TRBJ2-5; D is possibly TRBD2 (5 bases). CDR3 length equals 14 residues. The V end lost 3 bases, the J end lost 5 bases, and 13 bases lay between the germline ends. Per the germline V gene, CDR1 is SEHNR and CDR2 is FQNEAQ (reference sequence). The CDR3 sequence: CASSLGSGGETQYF. The CDR3 DNA reads TGTGCCAGCAGCTTGGGAAGCGGTGGGGAGACCCAGTACTTC.

On this clonotype itself: A much larger clone lies a single base off, so this may be a read error. This chain joins TRBV29-1 and TRBJ1-5; D is ambiguous. The CDR3 runs 11 residues. The germline V gene has CDR1 SQVTM and CDR2 ANQGSEA. CDR3 DNA: TGCAGCGTTGGCGATTATCAGCCCCGGCATTTT. This codes for CSVGDYQPRHF.

This clonotype was counted at least ten times. The chain employs TRBV7-9 and TRBJ1-2, with D possibly matching TRBD1 (5 bases). This CDR3 has 16 amino acids. The germline V gene encodes CDR1 SEHNR and CDR2 FQNEAQ (reference sequence). Trimming removed 5 bases from V and 6 bases from J, with 22 bases in between. CDR3 bases: TGTGCCAGCAGCCTTGGCCTCAGACAGACCACCGATGGCTACACCTTC. It is translated as CASSLGLRQTTDGYTF. The whole variable domain, remainder taken from reference TRBV7-9 and TRBJ1-2, is DTGVSQNPRHKITKRGQNVTFRCDPISEHNRLYWYRQTLGQGPEFLTYFQNEAQLEKSRLLSDRFSAERPKGSFSTLEIQRTEQGDSAMYLCASSLGLRQTTDGYTFGSGTRLTVV.

The chain combines TRBV19 with TRBJ1-1, with D possibly being TRBD1 (5 bases). The V end lost 7 bases, the J end lost 4 bases, and 16 bases lay between the germline ends. Germline values: CDR1 LNHDA, CDR2 SQIVND (reference sequence). The length of the CDR3 is 14 residues. CDR3 amino acids: CASIPSQGRTEAFF. DNA for the CDR3: TGTGCCAGTATCCCCTCCCAGGGCCGCACTGAAGCTTTCTTT.

By share, this clonotype ranks as medium-sized. The genes are TRBV10-3 and TRBJ2-1, with TRBD1 identical over 9 bases. Germline-derived CDR1 and CDR2 are ENHRY and SYGVKD. J lost 2 bases, V lost 8 bases, and 10 bases had no gene match. The CDR3 covers 16 residues. CDR3 sequence: CAIGQGLGGAYNEQFF. The DNA for the CDR3 is TGTGCCATCGGACAGGGGTTAGGGGGAGCCTACAATGAGCAGTTCTTC.

The chain couples TRBV2 to TRBJ1-1; possibly TRBD1 for D (5 bases). The germline V gene has CDR1 SNHLY and CDR2 FYNNEI. This CDR3 comprises 14 residues. V was trimmed by 5 bases and J by 1 base, leaving 11 bases between them. CDR3 nucleotides: TGTGCCAGCAGTCGAGGACATAAGAACACTGAAGCTTTCTTT. Its protein is CASSRGHKNTEAFF.

As to this clonotype: Its ends do not fully match the called genes, so a read error is possible. DNA of the CDR3: TGCGCGAGCAGTGTGTCCAGGGCCTCCCCCCTCCACTTT. Its protein product is CASSVSRASPLHF. The chain couples TRBV10-2 to TRBJ1-6; the D gene is possibly TRBD1 (5 bases). CDR1 WSHSY and CDR2 SAAADI come from the germline V gene. The CDR3 contains 13 residues.

This clonotype has ten or more counts. J is TRBJ1-1 and V is TRBV15; 8 bases are shared with TRBD1. The ends lost 4 bases at V and 1 base at J; junction bases unmatched: 8. Looked up from germline, CDR1 is LNHNV and CDR2 is YYDKDF (reference sequence). This CDR3 contains 16 residues. The CDR3 region is CATSKTTGTGNTEAFF. The CDR3, as DNA: TGTGCCACCAGCAAAACCACCGGGACAGGGAACACTGAAGCTTTCTTT.

This clonotype was observed a handful of times. CDR3 DNA sequence: TGTGCCAGCAGCTTGGGTGCCGGGGACGAGCAGTACTTC. It translates to CASSLGAGDEQYF. The rearrangement links TRBV7-3 to TRBJ2-7, with D perhaps TRBD2 (5 bases). The germline V gene has CDR1 SGHTA and CDR2 FQGTGA. The CDR3 is 13 amino acids. V lost 3 bases, J lost 5 bases, and 11 bases lay in between.